The next 23 T cell receptor beta chains were all read from a single sample in a study of cytomegalovirus exposure and HLA in healthy donors. With 60 Vbeta and 13 Jbeta primers, the PCR was carried out. The assay was immunoSEQ multiplex PCR, and TCRdb's table has in-frame clones only and misses some. The sample carries about 190,000 clones, more than 70% recorded once. Material for sequencing was PBMCs. All receptors derive from a woman aged 40 to 55 in good health and CMV-seronegative.

There are a few counts of this clone. The same CDR3 can be traced to other DNA sequences in this sample. V is TRBV6-1 and J is TRBJ2-1; D gene unclear. Germline assignment: CDR1 MNHNS and CDR2 SASEGT. Trimming took off 1 base at V and 12 bases at J, with 10 bases between the two ends. The CDR3 loop spans 12 amino acids. Written as DNA, the CDR3 is TGTGCCAGCAGTGAAGGTCGCGGAGTGCAGTTCTTC. It yields the protein CASSEGRGVQFF.

The J gene is TRBJ1-1, the V gene TRBV15; maybe TRBD1 (5 bases). The CDR3 length is 13 residues. Per the germline V gene, CDR1 is LNHNV and CDR2 is YYDKDF (reference sequence). V gave up 4 bases and J gave up 6 bases, with 12 bases separating them. Here the CDR3 DNA reads TGTGCCACCAGCACCCCAGGGTACCCTGAAGCTTTCTTT. Encoded protein: CATSTPGYPEAFF.

The rearrangement links TRBV11-3 to TRBJ2-5; 8 nucleotides match TRBD1. The junction had 15 bases not matched to a gene; V was cut back by 7 bases and J by 5 bases. Germline values: CDR1 SGHNT, CDR2 YENEEA. The CDR3 sequence is 16 residues long. CDR3 DNA sequence: TGTGCCAGCATCCAAGGCCAGGACAGGGTTACCGAGACCCAGTACTTC. This sequence encodes CASIQGQDRVTETQYF.

The rearrangement links TRBV30 to TRBJ1-2; TRBD1 agrees at 8 bases. The length of the CDR3 is 14 residues. Germline CDR1 GTSNPN, CDR2 SVGIG (reference sequence). Losses at the gene ends were 0 bases for V and 8 bases for J; bases not matched to a gene: 8. The CDR3 here is CAWSVRRTGNGYTF. Here the CDR3 DNA reads TGTGCCTGGAGTGTAAGGAGGACAGGGAACGGCTACACCTTC.

The chain recombines TRBV4-3 with TRBJ2-1; D is unclear. Germline V gene sequence: CDR1 LGHNA, CDR2 YSLEER. The CDR3 extends over 15 amino acids. V gave up 4 bases and J gave up 5 bases, with 15 bases separating them. This CDR3 reads CASSRGGASNNEQFF. In nucleotides, the CDR3 is TGCGCCAGCAGCCGAGGCGGAGCGTCTAACAATGAGCAGTTCTTC.

This rearrangement joins TRBV4-1 to TRBJ1-3; TRBD1 aligns across 9 bases. Per the germline V gene, CDR1 is MGHRA and CDR2 is YSYEKL. This CDR3 is 18 amino acids long. Trimming at V came to 3 bases and at J to 4 bases, leaving 13 bases not matched to a gene. For the CDR3, the DNA is TGCGCCAGCAGCCAGAGGGCAGGACAGGGGAGTTTCGGAAACACCATATATTTT. It encodes CASSQRAGQGSFGNTIYF.

This clone was counted a single time. The chain combines TRBV6-5 with TRBJ1-2, with D hard to call. The length of the CDR3 is 14 residues. From germline, CDR1 is MNHEY and CDR2 SVGAGI. The V and J ends lost 2 bases and 2 bases respectively, with 9 bases between them. CDR3 amino acids: CASSYLGGNYGYTF. The CDR3 DNA sequence: TGTGCCAGCAGTTACCTTGGAGGGAACTATGGCTACACCTTC.

The V call is TRBV5-1, the J call TRBJ2-5; 11 bases are a match to TRBD2. CDR3 length equals 16 residues. CDR1 is SGHRS, CDR2 YFSETQ, per germline. The junction had 5 bases not matched to a gene; V was cut back by 3 bases and J by 1 base. In DNA form, the CDR3 reads TGCGCCAGCAGCTCCGGGACTAGCGGATTCCAAGAGACCCAGTACTTC. Protein product: CASSSGTSGFQETQYF.

The DNA of the CDR3 is TGTGCTAGTGGACGGGGGGGAGCTGCAACTAATGAAAAACTGTTTTTT. Residues: CASGRGGAATNEKLFF. V and J are TRBV12-5 and TRBJ1-4; TRBD1 is a possible D gene (5 bases). Trimming stripped 6 bases from V and 0 bases from J, with 14 bases between. The CDR3 spans 16 residues. Per the germline V gene, CDR1 is LGHNT and CDR2 is FRNRAP.

For the CDR3, the DNA is TGTGCCAGCAGCTTAGACCCCGCCCGGGTTGGCTATGGCTACACCTTC. As protein: CASSLDPARVGYGYTF. V usage is TRBV11-2 and J usage is TRBJ1-2, with D unclear. The CDR3 has 16 residues. Germline V lookup: CDR1 SGHAT, CDR2 FQNNGV. Between the trimmed V and J ends, which lost 0 bases and 4 bases, there was a span of 15 bases.

The chain carries TRBV19 and TRBJ2-2, with D unclear. Germline CDR1 is LNHDA and CDR2 is SQIVND (reference sequence). The CDR3 is 15 residues long. V dropped 2 bases and J dropped 1 base, with 8 bases sitting between them. In DNA form, the CDR3 reads TGTGCCAGTAGTATATCTAGTCTGAACACCGGGGAGCTGTTTTTT. This translates into CASSISSLNTGELFF.

The chain combines TRBV29-1 with TRBJ1-2; the D gene is possibly TRBD1 (6 bases). This CDR3 has 11 residues. V was cut by 7 bases and J by 8 bases, with 14 bases left in between. Germline V lookup: CDR1 SQVTM, CDR2 ANQGSEA. CDR3 in amino acids: CSAQQGGGYTF. CDR3 coding DNA: TGCAGCGCTCAACAGGGTGGCGGCTACACCTTC.

The V gene is TRBV25-1, the J gene TRBJ2-3; the D is unclear. The CDR3 is 13 amino acids. Germline loops: CDR1 MGHDK, CDR2 SYGVNS. Trimming cost V 5 bases and J 5 bases, with 11 bases left between them. The CDR3: CASSLLGVDTQYF. In DNA, the CDR3 is TGTGCCAGCAGTTTACTGGGCGTAGATACGCAGTATTTT.

This chain connects TRBV6-5 to TRBJ2-7, with TRBD1 matching over 8 bases. CDR1 and CDR2 (germline): MNHEY, SVGAGI. The CDR3 is made up of 15 amino acids. J was trimmed by 3 bases and V by 6 bases; bases with no gene match: 10. CDR3 loop: CASSSADRGIYEQYF. CDR3 nucleotide sequence: TGTGCCAGCAGCAGCGCTGACAGGGGTATCTACGAGCAGTACTTC.

The chain has TRBV4-2 and TRBJ2-3; TRBD2 aligns across 12 bases. Germline CDR1 and CDR2: LGHNA and YNFKEQ. Unmatched junction bases numbered 11, after V lost 1 base and J lost 3 bases. The CDR3 is made up of 19 amino acids. Here the CDR3 DNA reads TGTGCCAGCAGCCAAGGGTTGCGGACTAGCGGGATCAAAACAGATACGCAGTATTTT. Its protein is CASSQGLRTSGIKTDTQYF.

This sequence joins TRBV6-1 and TRBJ2-7, with 8 bases aligning to TRBD1. CDR1 and CDR2 from the germline V gene are MNHNS and SASEGT. V lost 4 bases, J lost 3 bases, and 2 bases stayed unmatched. The CDR3 runs 13 residues. Written as DNA, the CDR3 is TGTGCCAGCAGTGGAGGGACAGGCTACGAGCAGTACGTC. It translates to CASSGGTGYEQYV.

The rearrangement joins TRBV5-4 to TRBJ2-1; D is ambiguous. From germline, CDR1 is SGHNT and CDR2 YYREEE (reference sequence). The germline V and J ends were trimmed by 0 bases and 6 bases, with 13 bases remaining between them. The length of the CDR3 is 15 residues. CDR3 in DNA: TGTGCCAGCAGCTTGGACAGATCCTTCGGCAATGAGCAGTTCTTC. It yields the protein CASSLDRSFGNEQFF.

This clone was seen a few times. The rearrangement joins TRBV6-1 to TRBJ1-1, with D perhaps matching TRBD1 (5 bases). The CDR3 contains 13 residues. The germline gives CDR1 MNHNS, CDR2 SASEGT. In DNA form, the CDR3 reads TGTGCAGCACGGGGGAGCCTGAACACTGAAGCTTTCTTT. This codes for CAARGSLNTEAFF.

The V and J genes are TRBV18 and TRBJ1-4; D call uncertain. The germline V and J ends were trimmed by 6 bases and 8 bases, with 13 bases remaining between them. The CDR3 consists of 13 residues. Germline V CDR1 and CDR2: KGHSH, LQKENI. In nucleotides, the CDR3 is TGTGCCAGCTCCTTAAACATGAGGGAAAAACTGTTTTTT. Protein product: CASSLNMREKLFF. The whole variable domain, filled in from reference TRBV18 and TRBJ1-4, reads NAGVMQNPRHLVRRRGQEARLRCSPMKGHSHVYWYRQLPEEGLKFMVYLQKENIIDESGMPKERFSAEFPKEGPSILRIQQVVRGDSAAYFCASSLNMREKLFFGSGTQLSVL.

A word on this clone: Likely a read error: the CDR3 ends without its conserved phenylalanine or tryptophan. No DNA is shown, since the ends of the CDR3 on it are uncertain; the CDR3 is the one TCRdb lists. The rearrangement joins TRBV11-2 to TRBJ2-3; the table's D call, TRBD1, was not checked against the DNA. Germline CDR1 and CDR2: SGHAT and FQNNGV. The CDR3 length is 11 residues, termini included. CDR3 residues: CASSQVELQWI.

There are a few counts of this clone. The chain couples TRBV9 to TRBJ2-3; D perhaps matches TRBD2 (7 bases). Germline loops: CDR1 SGDLS, CDR2 YYNGEE. The CDR3 is 16 residues long. Trimming took 3 bases from V and 0 from J, leaving 14 bases between them. The CDR3 reads CASSGGGSGSTDTQYF. As DNA, the CDR3 is TGTGCCAGCAGCGGAGGGGGTAGCGGGAGCACAGATACGCAGTATTTT.

This clone was seen only once. J is TRBJ1-2 and V is TRBV4-3; D gene unclear. Per the germline V gene, CDR1 is LGHNA and CDR2 is YSLEER. The CDR3 consists of 17 residues. The ends were cut back, 0 bases at V and 0 bases at J, with 14 bases in the middle. CDR3 amino acids: CASSQDRGQFPNYGYTF. The CDR3 DNA reads as TGCGCCAGCAGCCAAGATAGAGGGCAGTTTCCTAACTATGGCTACACCTTC.

J is TRBJ2-2 and V is TRBV7-3, with TRBD2 as a possible D gene (6 bases). V lost 0 bases and J 5 bases, leaving 22 bases between the germline ends. The CDR3 sequence is 19 residues long. CDR1 is SGHTA, CDR2 FQGTGA, per germline. The CDR3 loop reads CASSLTALGAGSKTGELFF. In DNA form, the CDR3 reads TGTGCCAGCAGCTTAACGGCCCTTGGGGCGGGAAGCAAAACCGGGGAGCTGTTTTTT.